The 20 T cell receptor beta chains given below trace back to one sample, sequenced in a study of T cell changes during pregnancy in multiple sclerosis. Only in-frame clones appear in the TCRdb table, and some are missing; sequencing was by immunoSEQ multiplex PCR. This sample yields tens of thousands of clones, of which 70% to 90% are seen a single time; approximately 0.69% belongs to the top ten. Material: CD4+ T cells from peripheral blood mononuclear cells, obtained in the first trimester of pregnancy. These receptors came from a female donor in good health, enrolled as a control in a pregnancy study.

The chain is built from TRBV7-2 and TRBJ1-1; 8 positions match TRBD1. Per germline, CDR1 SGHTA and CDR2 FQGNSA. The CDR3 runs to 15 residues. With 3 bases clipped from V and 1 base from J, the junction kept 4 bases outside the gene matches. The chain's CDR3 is CASSLAGTGNTEAFF. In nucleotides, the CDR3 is TGTGCCAGCAGCTTGGCCGGGACAGGGAACACTGAAGCTTTCTTT.

CDR3 sequence reads: CASTGVRQGPYTEAFF. CDR3 nucleotide sequence: TGTGCCAGCACGGGGGTACGACAGGGGCCTTACACTGAAGCTTTCTTT. The chain couples TRBV2 to TRBJ1-1; 8 bases map to TRBD1. V was pared by 7 bases and J by 3 bases, with 13 bases of the junction left unmatched. This CDR3 has 16 amino acids. CDR1 is SNHLY, CDR2 FYNNEI, per germline.

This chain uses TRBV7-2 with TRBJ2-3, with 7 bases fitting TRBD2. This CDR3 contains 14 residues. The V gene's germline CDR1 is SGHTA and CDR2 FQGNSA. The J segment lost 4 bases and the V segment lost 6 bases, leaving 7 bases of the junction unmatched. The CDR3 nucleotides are TGTGCCAGCAGGATCTTAGCGGGCGCAGATACGCAGTATTTT. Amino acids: CASRILAGADTQYF.

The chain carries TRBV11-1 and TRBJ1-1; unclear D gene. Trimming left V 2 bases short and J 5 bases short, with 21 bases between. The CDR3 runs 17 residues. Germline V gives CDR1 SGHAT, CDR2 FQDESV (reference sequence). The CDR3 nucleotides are TGTGCCAGCAGCTTAACCCTTCATGAGACTTATAGGACTGAAGCTTTCTTT. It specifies CASSLTLHETYRTEAFF.

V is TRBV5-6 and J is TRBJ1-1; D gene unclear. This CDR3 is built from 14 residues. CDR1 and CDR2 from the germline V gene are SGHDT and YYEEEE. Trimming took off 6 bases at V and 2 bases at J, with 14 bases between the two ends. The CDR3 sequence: CASTRPDYNTEAFF. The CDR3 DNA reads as TGTGCCAGCACCCGGCCCGACTACAACACTGAAGCTTTCTTT.

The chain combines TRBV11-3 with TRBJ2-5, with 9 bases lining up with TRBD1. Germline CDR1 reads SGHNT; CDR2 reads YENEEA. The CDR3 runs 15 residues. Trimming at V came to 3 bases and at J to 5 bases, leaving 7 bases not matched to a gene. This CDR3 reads CASSFTGGALETQYF. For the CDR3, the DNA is TGTGCCAGCAGCTTCACAGGGGGCGCTTTGGAGACCCAGTACTTC.

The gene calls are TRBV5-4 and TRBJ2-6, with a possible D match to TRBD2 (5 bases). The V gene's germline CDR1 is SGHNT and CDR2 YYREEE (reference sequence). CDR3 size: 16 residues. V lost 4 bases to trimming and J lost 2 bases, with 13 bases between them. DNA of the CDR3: TGTGCCAGCAGCACCCGGTTGGAGGCTGGGGCCAACGTCCTGACTTTC. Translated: CASSTRLEAGANVLTF.

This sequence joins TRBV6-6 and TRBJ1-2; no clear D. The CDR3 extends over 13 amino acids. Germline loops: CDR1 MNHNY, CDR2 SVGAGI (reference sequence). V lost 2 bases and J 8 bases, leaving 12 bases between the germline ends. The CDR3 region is CASSYGQTGGYTF. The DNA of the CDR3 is TGTGCCAGCAGTTACGGGCAGACGGGGGGCTACACCTTC.

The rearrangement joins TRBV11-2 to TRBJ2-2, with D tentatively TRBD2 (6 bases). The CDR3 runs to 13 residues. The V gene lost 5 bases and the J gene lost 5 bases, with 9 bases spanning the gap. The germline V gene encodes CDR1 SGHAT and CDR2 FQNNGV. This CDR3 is CASSRSGTGELFF. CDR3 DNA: TGTGCCAGCAGCCGAAGCGGGACCGGGGAGCTGTTTTTT.

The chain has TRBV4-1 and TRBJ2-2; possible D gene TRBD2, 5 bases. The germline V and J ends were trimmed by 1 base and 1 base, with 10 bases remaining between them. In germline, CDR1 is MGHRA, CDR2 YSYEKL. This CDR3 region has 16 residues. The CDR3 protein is CASSQVARGNTGELFF. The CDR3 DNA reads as TGCGCCAGCAGCCAAGTTGCCCGGGGGAACACCGGGGAGCTGTTTTTT.

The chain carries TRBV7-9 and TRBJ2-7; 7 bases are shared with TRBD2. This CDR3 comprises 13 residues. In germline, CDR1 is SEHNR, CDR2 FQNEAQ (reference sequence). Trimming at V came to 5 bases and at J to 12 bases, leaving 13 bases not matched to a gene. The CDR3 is CASSEMGGTGWYF. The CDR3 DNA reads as TGTGCCAGCAGCGAGATGGGAGGGACCGGGTGGTACTTC.

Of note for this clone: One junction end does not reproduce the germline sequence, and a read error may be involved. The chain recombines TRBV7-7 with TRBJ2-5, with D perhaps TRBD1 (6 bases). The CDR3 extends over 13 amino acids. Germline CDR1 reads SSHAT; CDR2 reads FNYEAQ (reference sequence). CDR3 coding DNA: TGTGCCAGCAGCCGGGACACACAAGAGACCCGGTACTTC. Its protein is CASSRDTQETRYF. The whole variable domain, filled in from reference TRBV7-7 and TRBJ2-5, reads GAGVSQSPRYKVTKRGQDVTLRCDPISSHATLYWYQQALGQGPEFLTYFNYEAQPDKSGLPSDRFSAERPEGSISTLTIQRTEQRDSAMYRCASSRDTQETRYFGPGTRLLVL.

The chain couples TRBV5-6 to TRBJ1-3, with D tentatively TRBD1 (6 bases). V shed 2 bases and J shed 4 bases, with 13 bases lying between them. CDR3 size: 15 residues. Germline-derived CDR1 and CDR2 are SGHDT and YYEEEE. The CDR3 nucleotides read TGTGCCAGCAGCTTACAACAGGGCTTCGGAAACACCATATATTTT. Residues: CASSLQQGFGNTIYF. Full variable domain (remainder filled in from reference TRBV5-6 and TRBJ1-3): DAGVTQSPTHLIKTRGQQVTLRCSPKSGHDTVSWYQQALGQGPQFIFQYYEEEERQRGNFPDRFSGHQFPNYSSELNVNALLLGDSALYLCASSLQQGFGNTIYFGEGSWLTVV.

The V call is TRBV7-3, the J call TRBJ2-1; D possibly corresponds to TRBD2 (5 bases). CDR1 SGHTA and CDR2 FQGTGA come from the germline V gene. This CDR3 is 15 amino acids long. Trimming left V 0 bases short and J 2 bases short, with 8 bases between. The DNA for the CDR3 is TGTGCCAGCAGCTTAACCAGCGGAACCTACAATGAGCAGTTCTTC. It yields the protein CASSLTSGTYNEQFF.

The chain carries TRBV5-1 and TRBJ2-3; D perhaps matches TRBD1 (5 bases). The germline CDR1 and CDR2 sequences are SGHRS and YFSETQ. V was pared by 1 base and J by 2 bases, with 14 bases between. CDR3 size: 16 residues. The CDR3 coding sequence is TGCGCCAGCAGCTTGATCAAGGGGTCCGACACAGATACGCAGTATTTT. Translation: CASSLIKGSDTDTQYF.

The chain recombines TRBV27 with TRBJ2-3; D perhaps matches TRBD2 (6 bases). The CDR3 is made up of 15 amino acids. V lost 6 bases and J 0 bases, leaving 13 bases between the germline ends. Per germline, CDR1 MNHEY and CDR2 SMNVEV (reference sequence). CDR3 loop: CASRKGGFSTDTQYF. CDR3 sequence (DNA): TGTGCCAGCAGGAAGGGAGGATTTAGCACAGATACGCAGTATTTT.

CDR3 coding DNA: TGTGCCTTTTCCTCGGACAGGACGAGCTCCTATAATTCACCCCTCCACTTT. Its protein is CAFSSDRTSSYNSPLHF. The chain combines TRBV30 with TRBJ1-6; 7 nucleotides align to TRBD1. Germline values: CDR1 GTSNPN, CDR2 SVGIG (reference sequence). The CDR3 runs 17 residues. V trimming: 7 bases; J trimming: 0 bases; junction bases outside the gene matches: 12.

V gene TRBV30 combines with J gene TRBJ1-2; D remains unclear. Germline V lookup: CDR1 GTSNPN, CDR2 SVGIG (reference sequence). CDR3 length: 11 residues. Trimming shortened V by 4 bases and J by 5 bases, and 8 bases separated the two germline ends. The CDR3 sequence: CAWTAGYGYTF. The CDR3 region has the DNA TGTGCCTGGACGGCGGGGTATGGCTACACCTTC.

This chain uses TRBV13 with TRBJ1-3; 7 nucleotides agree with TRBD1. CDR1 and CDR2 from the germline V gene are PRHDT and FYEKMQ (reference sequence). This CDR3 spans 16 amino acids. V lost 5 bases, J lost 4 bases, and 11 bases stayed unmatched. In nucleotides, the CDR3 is TGTGCCAGCAGCCAATCATGGACAGGCTTGGGAAACACCATATATTTT. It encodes CASSQSWTGLGNTIYF.

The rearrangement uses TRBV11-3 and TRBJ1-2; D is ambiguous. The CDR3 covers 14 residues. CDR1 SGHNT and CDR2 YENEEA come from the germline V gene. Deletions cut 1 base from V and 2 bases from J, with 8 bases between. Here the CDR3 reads CASSLGIQNYGYTF. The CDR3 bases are TGTGCCAGCAGCTTAGGGATACAGAACTATGGCTACACCTTC.